These 23 T cell receptor beta chains originate from one sample sequenced in a study of blood T cell repertoires in COVID-19. Sequenced by immunoSEQ multiplex PCR; TCRdb stores in-frame clones only, minus some. Of about 260,000 clones detected, 86% appear once; the ten largest clones hold 8.5% to 10%. Sequenced: peripheral blood. The receptors here all came from a man aged 35-49 years who had recovered from COVID-19.

The chain employs TRBV7-2 and TRBJ1-5; D unclear. Trimming stripped 4 bases from V and 4 bases from J, with 8 bases between. The germline V gene encodes CDR1 SGHTA and CDR2 FQGNSA. This CDR3 spans 13 amino acids. DNA for the CDR3: TGTGCCAGCAGCTACGGTGGTAATCAGCCCCAGCATTTT. It codes for CASSYGGNQPQHF.

The J gene is TRBJ1-1, the V gene TRBV5-1; weak D call: TRBD1 (6 bases). Per the germline V gene, CDR1 is SGHRS and CDR2 is YFSETQ. Trimming took 4 bases from V and 8 from J, leaving 12 bases between them. The CDR3 has 12 amino acids. The CDR3 DNA sequence: TGCGCCAGCAGCCTGGGACACGACGAAGCTTTCTTT. Residues: CASSLGHDEAFF.

The V gene is TRBV18, the J gene TRBJ1-5; TRBD1 aligns across 11 bases. There are 16 residues in the CDR3. V gave up 1 base and J gave up 5 bases; unmatched junction bases: 4. Germline CDR1 reads KGHSH; CDR2 reads LQKENI. CDR3 loop: CASSPRDRGVYQPQHF. CDR3 coding DNA: TGTGCCAGCTCACCACGGGACAGGGGGGTCTATCAGCCCCAGCATTTT.

This chain links TRBV7-5 with TRBJ2-7; the table's D gene call, TRBD1, was not cross checked with the DNA. TRBV7-5 is a pseudogene locus. The CDR3 is made up of 15 amino acids. This CDR3 reads CARSLQRPGAYEQYF. CDR3 bases: TGTGCCAGAAGCTTACAGCGCCCAGGGGCCTACGAGCAGTACTTC.

The V and J genes are TRBV5-1 and TRBJ1-5, with TRBD1 matching over 10 bases. This CDR3 has 17 amino acids. With 4 bases clipped from V and 0 bases from J, the junction kept 7 bases outside the gene matches. Germline CDR1 and CDR2: SGHRS and YFSETQ. CDR3 in DNA: TGCGCCAGCAGCCCCGGGACAGGGGTGGGTAGCAATCAGCCCCAGCATTTT. It yields the protein CASSPGTGVGSNQPQHF. The full variable domain, rest sourced from reference TRBV5-1 and TRBJ1-5, is KAGVTQTPRYLIKTRGQQVTLSCSPISGHRSVSWYQQTPGQGLQFLFEYFSETQRNKGNFPGRFSGRQFSNSRSEMNVSTLELGDSALYLCASSPGTGVGSNQPQHFGDGTRLSIL.

The chain employs TRBV7-9 and TRBJ2-1; TRBD2 matches 7 bases. CDR3 length: 16 residues. Trimming removed 1 base from V and 2 bases from J; junction bases left unmatched: 5. Germline V gene data show CDR1 as SEHNR and CDR2 as FQNEAQ (reference sequence). The CDR3 spells CASSLGWRGTYNEQFF. The DNA for the CDR3 is TGTGCCAGCAGCTTAGGCTGGCGGGGGACCTACAATGAGCAGTTCTTC.

The count of this clone is one. Its ends do not fully match the called genes, so a read error is possible. The CDR3 DNA is TGTGCCAGCAGCGCCGGGACAGGTGTTTTGGTCTTC. This translates into CASSAGTGVLVF. The chain carries TRBV11-3 and TRBJ2-1; 8 nucleotides align to TRBD1. The CDR3 has 12 amino acids. Germline values: CDR1 SGHNT, CDR2 YENEEA.

The chain has TRBV19 and TRBJ2-1; TRBD1 is a possible D gene (5 bases). From germline, CDR1 is LNHDA and CDR2 SQIVND (reference sequence). V was clipped by 0 bases and J by 3 bases, with 12 bases between them. The CDR3 has 16 amino acids. The CDR3 DNA follows: TGTGCCAGTAGTATAGATCTAAGGGGCCTCTACAATGAGCAGTTCTTC. Translated, it gives CASSIDLRGLYNEQFF.

This clone was found once. The rearrangement joins TRBV6-5 to TRBJ2-7; 11 bases match TRBD2. Germline V CDR1 and CDR2: MNHEY, SVGAGI. Unmatched junction bases numbered 4, after V lost 4 bases and J lost 2 bases. The CDR3 loop spans 15 amino acids. The CDR3 loop reads CASSSGTSGTYEQYF. CDR3 sequence (DNA): TGTGCCAGCAGTTCAGGGACTAGCGGTACCTACGAGCAGTACTTC.

The CDR3 DNA reads as TGTGCCAGCATGTCGAGTGGAAACACCATATATTTT. Encoded protein: CASMSSGNTIYF. This chain links TRBV27 with TRBJ1-3; D is uncertain. The CDR3 loop spans 12 amino acids. The V end lost 7 bases, the J end lost 3 bases, and 7 bases lay between the germline ends. The germline CDR1 and CDR2 sequences are MNHEY and SMNVEV (reference sequence).

The J gene is TRBJ2-7, the V gene TRBV4-3, with a tentative D call TRBD1 (6 bases). Deletions cut 2 bases from V and 5 bases from J, with 13 bases between. There are 14 residues in the CDR3. Germline lookup yields CDR1 LGHNA and CDR2 YSLEER. CDR3 loop: CASSQKGGGHEQYF. Written as DNA, the CDR3 is TGCGCCAGCAGCCAAAAGGGTGGGGGCCACGAGCAGTACTTC.

This clone appeared a single time. CDR3 amino acids: CASSMTGFEQYF. The DNA of the CDR3 is TGTGCCAGTAGTATGACAGGATTCGAGCAGTACTTC. The chain carries TRBV19 and TRBJ2-7; D may be TRBD1 (6 bases). This CDR3 contains 12 residues. V shed 3 bases and J shed 6 bases, with 9 bases lying between them. CDR1 and CDR2 (germline): LNHDA, SQIVND (reference sequence).

The rearrangement uses TRBV18 and TRBJ1-6; 8 positions agree with TRBD1. V lost 3 bases and J lost 7; bases outside the gene matches: 8. This CDR3 spans 16 amino acids. Germline V gene data show CDR1 as KGHSH and CDR2 as LQKENI. The CDR3 is CASSPQGAVVNSPLHF. CDR3 in DNA: TGTGCCAGCTCACCCCAGGGGGCTGTAGTCAATTCACCCCTCCACTTT.

The chain is built from TRBV3-1 (or the pseudogene TRBV3-2) and TRBJ2-1; 8 positions agree with TRBD1. The germline V gene encodes CDR1 LGHDT and CDR2 YNNKEL (reference sequence). V dropped 4 bases and J dropped 3; count of bases not matched to a gene: 5. This CDR3 region has 15 residues. Here the CDR3 DNA reads TGTGCCAGCAGCCCCGGACAGGGAAACTACAATGAGCAGTTCTTC. This codes for CASSPGQGNYNEQFF.

V is TRBV15 and J is TRBJ2-3, with a weak D call TRBD2 (7 bases). V lost 1 base to trimming and J lost 1 base, with 21 bases between them. CDR3 length: 19 residues. Germline CDR1 LNHNV, CDR2 YYDKDF (reference sequence). CDR3 region: CATSRGWKAGGGRTDTQYF. The DNA of the CDR3 is TGTGCCACCAGCAGAGGTTGGAAAGCTGGCGGGGGCCGCACAGATACGCAGTATTTT. Full variable domain (outside the CDR3, taken from reference TRBV15 and TRBJ2-3): DAMVIQNPRYQVTQFGKPVTLSCSQTLNHNVMYWYQQKSSQAPKLLFHYYDKDFNNEADTPDNFQSRRPNTSFCFLDIRSPGLGDTAMYLCATSRGWKAGGGRTDTQYFGPGTRLTVL.

The chain combines TRBV6-5 with TRBJ1-1; perhaps TRBD1 as D (5 bases). This CDR3 comprises 13 residues. The V gene lost 6 bases and the J gene lost 6 bases, with 14 bases spanning the gap. Germline loops: CDR1 MNHEY, CDR2 SVGAGI. The DNA of the CDR3 is TGTGCCAGCAGCCGCCCGGGGGGTGCTGAAGCTTTCTTT. Protein: CASSRPGGAEAFF.

This clone occurred once. J is TRBJ2-7 and V is TRBV1; TRBD2 was called by the table and not checked on the DNA. TRBV1 is a pseudogene segment. The CDR3 is 18 amino acids. The CDR3: CTSSQGFPREGRSYEQYF. CDR3 in DNA: TGCACCAGCAGCCAAGGTTTTCCAAGGGAGGGCCGTTCCTACGAGCAGTACTTC.

CDR3 in DNA: TGTGCCAGCAGCTCGCAGCGGGGGAACACAGATACGCAGTATTTT. It translates to CASSSQRGNTDTQYF. The chain has TRBV5-4 and TRBJ2-3; 8 bases map to TRBD2. CDR1 and CDR2 from the germline V gene are SGHNT and YYREEE (reference sequence). The CDR3 is 15 amino acids. V lost 3 bases, J lost 2 bases, and 5 bases stayed unmatched. Looking up the rest from reference TRBV5-4 and TRBJ2-3 gives the full variable domain: ETGVTQSPTHLIKTRGQQVTLRCSSQSGHNTVSWYQQALGQGPQFIFQYYREEENGRGNFPPRFSGLQFPNYSSELNVNALELDDSALYLCASSSQRGNTDTQYFGPGTRLTVL.

This chain uses TRBV5-6 with TRBJ1-1; 10 bases map to TRBD1. The CDR3 has 19 residues. Germline-derived CDR1 and CDR2 are SGHDT and YYEEEE. V dropped 5 bases and J dropped 6; count of bases not matched to a gene: 22. CDR3 loop: CASSPNRDRGRLGVAEAFF. CDR3 sequence (DNA): TGTGCCAGCAGTCCAAACCGGGACAGGGGACGCTTGGGGGTAGCTGAAGCTTTCTTT.

The rearrangement joins TRBV6-1 to TRBJ2-6; D perhaps matches TRBD1 (6 bases). The V gene's germline CDR1 is MNHNS and CDR2 SASEGT. V was trimmed by 3 bases and J by 2 bases, leaving 14 bases between them. The CDR3 sequence is 17 residues long. CDR3 nucleotide sequence: TGTGCCAGCAGTGATCGGGACACCTGGGCTGGGGCCAACGTCCTGACTTTC. It codes for CASSDRDTWAGANVLTF.

The CDR3 loop reads CASSYSAGGTEAFF. The CDR3 DNA reads TGTGCCAGCAGTTACTCAGCAGGAGGCACTGAAGCTTTCTTT. The chain uses TRBV6-2 or TRBV6-3 and TRBJ1-1; unclear D gene. The CDR3 is made up of 14 amino acids. Germline-derived CDR1 and CDR2 are MNHEY and SVGEGT. V lost 0 bases and J 4 bases, leaving 9 bases between the germline ends.

The rearrangement uses TRBV6-5 and TRBJ1-2; TRBD1 is a possible D gene (6 bases). This CDR3 has 15 amino acids. Germline V gene data show CDR1 as MNHEY and CDR2 as SVGAGI. Trimming left V 0 bases short and J 1 base short, with 9 bases between. CDR3 protein: CASSYSRGYNYGYTF. CDR3 coding DNA: TGTGCCAGCAGTTACTCCAGGGGTTATAACTATGGCTACACCTTC.

V is TRBV5-3 and J is TRBJ2-2, with 9 nucleotides matching TRBD1. TRBV5-3 is annotated as an ORF whose role is uncertain. V lost 1 base to trimming and J lost 3 bases; unmatched junction nucleotides: 16. This CDR3 is built from 20 residues. Written as DNA, the CDR3 is TGTGCCAGAAGCTTGTATACTCCGCCGCACAGGGGGCGCGACACCGGGGAGCTGTTTTTT. Translating gives CARSLYTPPHRGRDTGELFF.